Below are 22 T cell receptor beta chains sequenced from a single sample in a study of blood T cell repertoires in COVID-19 (dated by TCRdb to 2020 to 2021). The method behind the library was the immunoSEQ multiplex PCR assay. TCRdb retrieved this table from immuneACCESS and kept in-frame rearrangements only. Not all clones are present; in checked studies, unresolved V genes account for under half, and no reason is known for the remainder. Recorded for this sample are more than 350,000 clones; 80% to 90% of them occurred a single time. Of the sample, over 0.95% is held by the ten largest clones. The sequencing input was PBMCs or T cells enriched from blood (not recorded which). The receptors come from a man between 18 and 29 years old who had recovered from COVID-19.

The V call is TRBV20-1, the J call TRBJ2-7, with 7 positions matching TRBD2. Germline CDR1 is DFQATT and CDR2 is SNEGSKA (reference sequence). The CDR3 contains 13 residues. V lost 3 bases and J lost 0; bases outside the gene matches: 2. CDR3: CSASRGDSYEQYF. The DNA of the CDR3 is TGCAGTGCTAGTCGGGGGGACTCCTACGAGCAGTACTTC.

The V gene is TRBV19, the J gene TRBJ1-5, with 10 bases identical to TRBD1. V was pared by 4 bases and J by 6 bases, with 6 bases of the junction left unmatched. The germline CDR1 and CDR2 sequences are LNHDA and SQIVND (reference sequence). There are 15 residues in the CDR3. The CDR3 region is CASSRDRGQSQPQHF. CDR3 in DNA: TGTGCCAGTAGTAGAGACAGGGGGCAGAGTCAGCCCCAGCATTTT.

CDR3 amino acids: CASSFEGSYNEQFF. The CDR3 DNA reads as TGCGCCAGCAGCTTTGAGGGCTCCTACAATGAGCAGTTCTTC. The chain has TRBV5-1 and TRBJ2-1; D is perhaps TRBD2 (5 bases). Germline assignment: CDR1 SGHRS and CDR2 YFSETQ. Trimming cost V 2 bases and J 0 bases, with 6 bases left between them. The CDR3 contains 14 residues.

The J gene is TRBJ1-5, the V gene TRBV29-1; possible D gene TRBD1, 5 bases. Germline assignment: CDR1 SQVTM and CDR2 ANQGSEA. The CDR3 is made up of 15 amino acids. Between the trimmed V and J ends, which lost 6 bases and 2 bases, there was a span of 17 bases. The CDR3 protein is CSVLTVGGGNQPQHF. The CDR3 DNA follows: TGCAGCGTCCTCACCGTGGGGGGAGGCAATCAGCCCCAGCATTTT. The complete variable domain, with remaining parts taken from reference TRBV29-1 and TRBJ1-5, reads SAVISQKPSRDICQRGTSLTIQCQVDSQVTMMFWYRQQPGQSLTLIATANQGSEATYESGFVIDKFPISRPNLTFSTLTVSNMSPEDSSIYLCSVLTVGGGNQPQHFGDGTRLSIL.

The rearrangement links TRBV29-1 to TRBJ2-1; 11 bases fit TRBD2. V shed 4 bases, J shed 7 bases, and the junction held 6 bases outside the gene matches. Per germline, CDR1 SQVTM and CDR2 ANQGSEA. CDR3 length: 14 residues. CDR3 loop: CSVVFGLAGNEQFF. The CDR3 DNA sequence: TGCAGCGTTGTTTTTGGACTAGCGGGTAATGAGCAGTTCTTC.

The V gene is TRBV7-2, the J gene TRBJ2-7; unclear D gene. The CDR3 has 14 residues. With 4 bases removed from V and 0 bases from J, the gap between germline ends came to 10 bases. Per the germline V gene, CDR1 is SGHTA and CDR2 is FQGNSA. CDR3 in amino acids: CASSYTFDSYEQYF. CDR3 sequence (DNA): TGTGCCAGCAGCTACACGTTTGACTCCTACGAGCAGTACTTC.

The rearrangement uses TRBV7-3 and TRBJ2-2; TRBD2 matches 8 bases. The CDR3 covers 15 residues. The V gene end was trimmed by 0 bases and the J gene end by 4 bases; junction bases not matched to a gene: 1. Germline assignment: CDR1 SGHTA and CDR2 FQGTGA. The CDR3 DNA sequence: TGTGCCAGCAGCTTAACGCTAGCGGGCACCGGGGAGCTGTTTTTT. It yields the protein CASSLTLAGTGELFF.

The gene calls are TRBV10-3 and TRBJ2-3; weak D call: TRBD1 (5 bases). The CDR3 is made up of 15 amino acids. The germline V gene encodes CDR1 ENHRY and CDR2 SYGVKD. Between the trimmed V and J ends, which lost 5 bases and 0 bases, there was a span of 12 bases. The CDR3 here is CAISRLDTSTDTQYF. CDR3 DNA: TGTGCCATCAGTCGCCTGGACACGAGCACAGATACGCAGTATTTT.

The chain has TRBV9 and TRBJ1-2, with D unresolved. The CDR3 totals 12 residues. Trimming pared 1 base from V and 4 bases from J, leaving 5 bases between. Germline V gene data show CDR1 as SGDLS and CDR2 as YYNGEE. The DNA for the CDR3 is TGTGCCAGCAGCGTAACGGGCTATGGCTACACCTTC. Translating it yields CASSVTGYGYTF.

The chain combines TRBV15 with TRBJ2-2; 8 nucleotides align to TRBD1. With V trimmed by 1 base and J by 6 bases, 7 bases remained unmatched. The germline CDR1 and CDR2 sequences are LNHNV and YYDKDF (reference sequence). The CDR3 consists of 16 residues. CDR3 loop: CATSRVRGQGPGELFF. CDR3 coding DNA: TGTGCCACCAGCAGAGTCCGCGGACAGGGACCCGGGGAGCTGTTTTTT.

V gene TRBV28 combines with J gene TRBJ1-2; D possibly corresponds to TRBD1 (6 bases). This CDR3 comprises 12 residues. The germline gives CDR1 MDHEN, CDR2 SYDVKM. Deletions cut 7 bases from V and 3 bases from J, with 9 bases between. CDR3 coding DNA: TGTGCCAGCACAGGGGTCGACTATGGCTACACCTTC. Protein sequence: CASTGVDYGYTF.

CDR3 in amino acids: CASSSTAPFLGYTF. The CDR3, as DNA: TGTGCCAGCAGCTCAACTGCCCCGTTCCTGGGCTACACCTTC. This chain links TRBV5-4 with TRBJ1-2; no clear D. In germline, CDR1 is SGHNT, CDR2 YYREEE (reference sequence). The CDR3 sequence is 14 residues long. Deletions cut 3 bases from V and 8 bases from J, with 17 bases between.

V usage is TRBV18 and J usage is TRBJ1-1, with 10 bases matching TRBD1. The CDR3 is 15 residues long. CDR1 is KGHSH and CDR2 is LQKENI in the germline V gene. Unmatched junction bases numbered 2, after V lost 3 bases and J lost 1 base. CDR3 sequence: CASSPRTGGNTEAFF. The DNA for the CDR3 is TGTGCCAGCTCACCTCGGACAGGGGGGAACACTGAAGCTTTCTTT.

J is TRBJ2-6 and V is TRBV6-1; 9 nucleotides line up with TRBD2. Germline-derived CDR1 and CDR2 are MNHNS and SASEGT. The trim removed 1 base at V and 0 bases at J, leaving 10 bases unmatched. This CDR3 comprises 20 residues. This CDR3 is CASSEEGLAGFFSGANVLTF. DNA of the CDR3: TGTGCCAGCAGTGAAGAGGGGCTAGCGGGGTTTTTCTCTGGGGCCAACGTCCTGACTTTC.

This chain links TRBV12-3 or TRBV12-4 with TRBJ2-7; no clear D. Trimming removed 2 bases at V and 3 bases at J, with 8 bases between. The length of the CDR3 is 13 residues. In DNA, the CDR3 is TGTGCCAGCAGTTTATGGCAGGACTACGAGCAGTACTTC. It specifies CASSLWQDYEQYF.

The chain uses TRBV11-2 and TRBJ2-2; TRBD1 is a possible D gene (6 bases). The CDR3 is 16 residues long. Trimming removed 7 bases from V and 1 base from J, with 16 bases in between. Germline V CDR1 and CDR2: SGHAT, FQNNGV. CDR3 amino acids: CASTFSTGKNTGELFF. In nucleotides, the CDR3 is TGTGCCAGCACGTTTTCGACAGGTAAGAACACCGGGGAGCTGTTTTTT.

The chain joins TRBV30 to TRBJ2-2; D possibly corresponds to TRBD1 (5 bases). The CDR3 loop spans 14 amino acids. Looked up from germline, CDR1 is GTSNPN and CDR2 is SVGIG (reference sequence). Trimming shortened V by 0 bases and J by 6 bases, and 11 bases separated the two germline ends. This CDR3 reads CAWSVIQGAGELFF. In DNA, the CDR3 is TGTGCCTGGAGTGTAATACAAGGGGCCGGGGAGCTGTTTTTT. Full variable domain (remainder filled in from reference TRBV30 and TRBJ2-2): SQTIHQWPATLVQPVGSPLSLECTVEGTSNPNLYWYRQAAGRGLQLLFYSVGIGQISSEVPQNLSASRPQDRQFILSSKKLLLSDSGFYLCAWSVIQGAGELFFGEGSRLTVL.

This clone was detected only a few times. The V and J genes are TRBV27 and TRBJ1-3; D perhaps matches TRBD1 (5 bases). Trimming removed 8 bases from V and 0 bases from J, with 20 bases in between. Per germline, CDR1 MNHEY and CDR2 SMNVEV (reference sequence). This CDR3 comprises 17 residues. The chain's CDR3 is CASGQGPGETSGNTIYF. CDR3 sequence (DNA): TGTGCCAGCGGTCAGGGCCCCGGAGAAACCTCTGGAAACACCATATATTTT.

This chain uses TRBV20-1 with TRBJ2-7, with D maybe TRBD1 (7 bases). The CDR3 is 10 amino acids. Germline CDR1 reads DFQATT; CDR2 reads SNEGSKA (reference sequence). V was cut by 6 bases and J by 10 bases, with 13 bases left in between. The CDR3 is CSAEGQTQYF. The DNA of the CDR3 is TGCAGTGCGGAGGGACAGACTCAGTACTTC.

This clone appeared once. The rearrangement links TRBV6-5 to TRBJ1-5; the D gene is possibly TRBD1 (5 bases). CDR1 MNHEY and CDR2 SVGAGI come from the germline V gene. The length of the CDR3 is 15 residues. The V end lost 6 bases, the J end lost 5 bases, and 17 bases lay between the germline ends. The CDR3 spells CASRPRTQGDQPQHF. The DNA for the CDR3 is TGTGCCAGCAGACCCCGGACCCAGGGCGATCAGCCCCAGCATTTT.

The V call is TRBV3-1 (or the pseudogene TRBV3-2), the J call TRBJ1-6; no firm D call. The CDR3 has 13 residues. V shed 6 bases and J shed 8 bases, with 11 bases lying between them. Germline CDR1 is LGHDT and CDR2 is YNNKEL (reference sequence). CDR3 DNA sequence: TGTGCCAGCAGTACCACAGCCGATTCACCCCTCCACTTT. Translated, it gives CASSTTADSPLHF.

This chain uses TRBV30 with TRBJ2-6; TRBD2 is a possible D gene (6 bases). Germline CDR1 GTSNPN, CDR2 SVGIG (reference sequence). V was pared by 7 bases and J by 2 bases, with 9 bases between. The CDR3 extends over 13 amino acids. DNA of the CDR3: TGTGCCTCGGACTACACTGGGGCCAACGTCCTGACTTTC. Translated: CASDYTGANVLTF.